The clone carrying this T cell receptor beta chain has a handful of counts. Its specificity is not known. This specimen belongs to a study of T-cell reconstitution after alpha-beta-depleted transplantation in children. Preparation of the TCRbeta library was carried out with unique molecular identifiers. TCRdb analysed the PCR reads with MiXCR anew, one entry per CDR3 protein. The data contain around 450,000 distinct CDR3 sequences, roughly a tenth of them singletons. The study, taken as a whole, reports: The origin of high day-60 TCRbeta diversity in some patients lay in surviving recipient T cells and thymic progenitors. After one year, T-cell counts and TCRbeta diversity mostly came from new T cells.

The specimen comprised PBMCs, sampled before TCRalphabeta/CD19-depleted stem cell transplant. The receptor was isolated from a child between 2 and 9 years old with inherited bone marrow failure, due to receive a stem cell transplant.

CDR3 sequence reads: CASSSWWGQGFNEQFF. The CDR3 DNA is TGTGCCAGCAGCTCTTGGTGGGGACAGGGGTTCAATGAGCAGTTCTTC. This sequence joins TRBV7-2 and TRBJ2-1; 10 nucleotides align to TRBD1. This CDR3 is built from 16 residues. Germline lookup yields CDR1 SGHTA and CDR2 FQGNSA. The V segment lost 4 bases and the J segment 6 bases; nucleotides outside the gene matches: 9.